Below are 22 T cell receptor beta chains sequenced from a single sample in a study of Ad26.COV2.S vaccination and SARS-CoV-2 variants. Treatment meaning: some 20 received Ad26.COV2.S at low or high dose, single or two shots; roughly 5 received placebo; per-sample allocation not given. Samples analyzed were those drawn on day 63 after the first vaccine or placebo injection. Using immunoSEQ multiplex PCR, the repertoire was profiled, and TCRdb retains in-frame clones only, with some absent. The data show a few hundred thousand clones, with around 87% seen just once and over 2.5% held by the top ten. The sequenced sample was peripheral blood, obtained in a trial of Ad26.COV2.S vaccine versus placebo. These receptors were collected from a person aged 18-65 years who received the Ad26.COV2.S COVID-19 vaccine or a placebo.

V and J are TRBV6-5 and TRBJ2-5; D is perhaps TRBD2 (5 bases). Trimming cost V 2 bases and J 3 bases, with 10 bases left between them. The CDR3 runs to 14 residues. Germline CDR1 and CDR2: MNHEY and SVGAGI. In DNA form, the CDR3 reads TGTGCCAGCAGTTACGTCGGGGTCGAAGAGACCCAGTACTTC. Translating it yields CASSYVGVEETQYF.

The chain joins TRBV2 to TRBJ1-1; D is unresolved. The CDR3 sequence is 14 residues long. Germline assignment: CDR1 SNHLY and CDR2 FYNNEI. The ends were cut back, 10 bases at V and 6 bases at J, with 21 bases in the middle. This chain's CDR3 is CATNSVAPRPEAFF. The CDR3 DNA sequence: TGTGCCACCAACTCCGTGGCCCCACGACCTGAAGCTTTCTTT.

A few counts support this clone. The rearrangement links TRBV15 to TRBJ1-1; D remains unclear. The CDR3 runs to 11 residues. Trimming removed 2 bases from V and 7 bases from J, with 5 bases in between. In germline, CDR1 is LNHNV, CDR2 YYDKDF (reference sequence). CDR3 nucleotides: TGTGCCACCAGCAGAAGCCGTGAAGCTTTCTTT. Encoded protein: CATSRSREAFF.

The J gene is TRBJ2-5, the V gene TRBV7-9, with 7 positions matching TRBD1. This CDR3 has 16 residues. J lost 6 bases, V lost 5 bases, and 15 bases had no gene match. Germline V gives CDR1 SEHNR, CDR2 FQNEAQ (reference sequence). CDR3 coding DNA: TGTGCCAGCAGCCAAGGGGGCTTTGTGGGGGTGAAGACCCAGTACTTC. Translating gives CASSQGGFVGVKTQYF. Supplemented by reference TRBV7-9 and TRBJ2-5, the full variable domain reads DTGVSQNPRHKITKRGQNVTFRCDPISEHNRLYWYRQTLGQGPEFLTYFQNEAQLEKSRLLSDRFSAERPKGSFSTLEIQRTEQGDSAMYLCASSQGGFVGVKTQYFGPGTRLLVL.

The table lists this clone with a count of one. The J gene is TRBJ2-7, the V gene TRBV11-3; 7 bases line up with TRBD1. Per germline, CDR1 SGHNT and CDR2 YENEEA. Trimming removed 6 bases from V and 1 base from J; junction bases left unmatched: 9. This CDR3 has 15 residues. In DNA, the CDR3 is TGTGCCAGCAGTGCCGGACAGGCGGAGTCCTACGAGCAGTACTTC. Amino acids: CASSAGQAESYEQYF.

The chain joins TRBV28 to TRBJ1-2; D may be TRBD1 (5 bases). Trimming shortened V by 5 bases and J by 4 bases, and 17 bases separated the two germline ends. The CDR3 extends over 15 amino acids. CDR1 is MDHEN and CDR2 is SYDVKM in the germline V gene. The CDR3 protein is CASSPQGQGSYGYTF. The DNA for the CDR3 is TGTGCCAGCAGTCCACAAGGACAAGGCAGCTATGGCTACACCTTC.

The chain has TRBV11-2 and TRBJ1-4, with a tentative D call TRBD1 (5 bases). Germline V lookup: CDR1 SGHAT, CDR2 FQNNGV. CDR3 length: 16 amino acids. Trimming removed 6 bases from V and 7 bases from J, with 21 bases in between. The CDR3 sequence: CASRGLKGRRVEKLFF. Written as DNA, the CDR3 is TGTGCCAGCAGGGGCTTGAAGGGGCGAAGGGTTGAAAAACTGTTTTTT.

The genes are TRBV19 and TRBJ1-2; 8 bases align to TRBD1. The J segment lost 3 bases and the V segment lost 6 bases, leaving 12 bases of the junction unmatched. Germline CDR1 reads LNHDA; CDR2 reads SQIVND (reference sequence). The CDR3 loop spans 16 amino acids. The CDR3 loop is CASSVQGAQEDYGYTF. CDR3 nucleotides: TGTGCCAGTAGCGTCCAGGGGGCGCAGGAGGACTATGGCTACACCTTC.

This clone is a singleton in its sample. The CDR3 DNA reads TGTGCCAGCAGTTACAGCAGGAGCATGGGTAATTCACCCCTCCACTTT. As protein: CASSYSRSMGNSPLHF. V gene TRBV6-5 combines with J gene TRBJ1-6; D not resolved. This CDR3 has 16 residues. Germline V CDR1 and CDR2: MNHEY, SVGAGI. The V and J ends lost 2 bases and 6 bases respectively, with 14 bases between them.

The genes are TRBV7-2 and TRBJ2-7, with D possibly being TRBD2 (5 bases). The CDR3 covers 13 residues. Trimming removed 6 bases from V and 4 bases from J, with 13 bases in between. The germline V gene encodes CDR1 SGHTA and CDR2 FQGNSA. The CDR3 reads CASSPPGGYEQYF. For the CDR3, the DNA is TGTGCCAGCAGTCCCCCGGGCGGGTACGAGCAGTACTTC.

The gene calls are TRBV6-2 or TRBV6-3 and TRBJ1-2; possibly TRBD1 for D (5 bases). The CDR3 loop spans 14 amino acids. Trimming removed 2 bases at V and 5 bases at J, with 12 bases between. Germline V lookup: CDR1 MNHEY, CDR2 SVGEGT. The CDR3: CASSYDGGSYGYTF. CDR3 bases: TGTGCCAGCAGTTACGACGGGGGATCTTATGGCTACACCTTC.

The chain uses TRBV11-2 and TRBJ2-1, with 10 bases fitting TRBD2. The CDR3 has 15 amino acids. Germline trimming cut 2 bases from V and 9 bases from J; bases unmatched to any gene: 7. Germline lookup yields CDR1 SGHAT and CDR2 FQNNGV. CDR3 nucleotide sequence: TGTGCCAGCAGCTTAAGCGGGAGGGCCGGTCTTGAGCAGTTCTTC. Amino acids: CASSLSGRAGLEQFF. Full variable domain (rest looked up from reference TRBV11-2 and TRBJ2-1): EAGVAQSPRYKIIEKRQSVAFWCNPISGHATLYWYQQILGQGPKLLIQFQNNGVVDDSQLPKDRFSAERLKGVDSTLKIQPAKLEDSAVYLCASSLSGRAGLEQFFGPGTRLTVL.

The chain couples TRBV7-8 to TRBJ1-4, with 9 bases fitting TRBD1. The germline CDR1 and CDR2 sequences are SGHVS and FQNEAQ. This CDR3 is 14 amino acids long. V was pared by 3 bases and J by 5 bases, with 1 base of the junction left unmatched. The CDR3: CASSFGTGNEKLFF. The CDR3 DNA follows: TGTGCCAGCAGCTTCGGGACAGGGAATGAAAAACTGTTTTTT.

The J gene is TRBJ2-3, the V gene TRBV6-5; no firm D call. V gave up 0 bases and J gave up 0 bases, with 4 bases separating them. In germline, CDR1 is MNHEY, CDR2 SVGAGI. The CDR3 spans 14 residues. DNA for the CDR3: TGTGCCAGCAGTTACTCCCAGAGCACAGATACGCAGTATTTT. Protein: CASSYSQSTDTQYF.

The CDR3 coding sequence is TGTGCCAGTAGCAGCAGCGGGGGTTCCTACAATGAGCAGTTCTTC. Translating it yields CASSSSGGSYNEQFF. The V and J genes are TRBV19 and TRBJ2-1; 8 nucleotides agree with TRBD2. In germline, CDR1 is LNHDA, CDR2 SQIVND (reference sequence). V dropped 6 bases and J dropped 1; count of bases not matched to a gene: 5. The CDR3 is made up of 15 amino acids.

The gene calls are TRBV2 and TRBJ1-6, with D perhaps matching TRBD1 (5 bases). Germline-derived CDR1 and CDR2 are SNHLY and FYNNEI. Trimming left V 4 bases short and J 5 bases short, with 12 bases between. There are 15 residues in the CDR3. The CDR3 region is CASSGRQGHNSPLHF. In nucleotides, the CDR3 is TGTGCCAGCAGTGGGCGGCAGGGACATAATTCACCCCTCCACTTT. Together with reference TRBV2 and TRBJ1-6, the CDR3 gives the full variable domain: EPEVTQTPSHQVTQMGQEVILRCVPISNHLYFYWYRQILGQKVEFLVSFYNNEISEKSEIFDDQFSVERPDGSNFTLKIRSTKLEDSAMYFCASSGRQGHNSPLHFGNGTRLTVT.

This clone was observed a handful of times. J is TRBJ2-3 and V is TRBV18; TRBD2 is a possible D gene (6 bases). CDR1 and CDR2 (germline): KGHSH, LQKENI. The CDR3 has 16 residues. V lost 4 bases, J lost 1 base, and 15 bases lay in between. The CDR3 here is CASSQSPGGGTDTQYF. In DNA, the CDR3 is TGTGCCAGCTCACAGTCCCCGGGCGGGGGCACAGATACGCAGTATTTT.

This sequence joins TRBV5-4 and TRBJ1-1; no definite D call. The CDR3 is made up of 14 amino acids. The germline V gene encodes CDR1 SGHNT and CDR2 YYREEE (reference sequence). The ends were cut back, 5 bases at V and 1 base at J, with 12 bases in the middle. CDR3 nucleotides: TGTGCCAGCAGACCTCGAGGACCGAACACTGAAGCTTTCTTT. Encoded protein: CASRPRGPNTEAFF.

This sequence joins TRBV19 and TRBJ1-2; the D is unclear. V shed 6 bases and J shed 1 base, with 15 bases lying between them. The CDR3 totals 15 residues. The germline CDR1 and CDR2 sequences are LNHDA and SQIVND (reference sequence). The CDR3 bases are TGTGCCAGTAGCACCAAACACGGGATTAACTATGGCTACACCTTC. It translates to CASSTKHGINYGYTF.

The chain recombines TRBV5-4 with TRBJ2-1; 10 bases align to TRBD2. V lost 6 bases, J lost 8 bases, and 8 bases stayed unmatched. Per the germline V gene, CDR1 is SGHNT and CDR2 is YYREEE (reference sequence). There are 14 residues in the CDR3. The CDR3 loop is CASKRSGRGDEQFF. CDR3 in DNA: TGTGCCAGCAAGAGGAGCGGGAGGGGCGATGAGCAGTTCTTC.

CDR3 protein: CASSPSREKLFF. The CDR3 nucleotides read TGTGCCAGCTCACCCTCCCGTGAAAAACTGTTTTTT. The chain employs TRBV18 and TRBJ1-4; no clear D gene. The V end lost 3 bases, the J end lost 7 bases, and 6 bases lay between the germline ends. In germline, CDR1 is KGHSH, CDR2 LQKENI. The CDR3 length is 12 residues.

This clone has a handful of counts. The J gene is TRBJ1-6, the V gene TRBV4-1; tentatively, D is TRBD1 (5 bases). V lost 4 bases, J lost 4 bases, and 11 bases lay in between. CDR1 and CDR2 (germline): MGHRA, YSYEKL. This CDR3 is built from 15 residues. CDR3: CASSRVGRYNSPLHF. DNA for the CDR3: TGCGCCAGCAGCCGGGTGGGACGGTATAATTCACCCCTCCACTTT.